A single sample gave rise to the 27 T cell receptor beta chains below, sequenced in a study of T cells in Graves' hyperthyroidism and ophthalmopathy. Researchers took RNA transcripts and amplified the TCR beta CDR3 regions from them. A set of HTBI primers served as the primers for a first-round RT-PCR of the TCR CDR3. TCRdb called the multiplex PCR reads again in MiXCR, with one record for every CDR3 protein. The sample has just under 750,000 distinct CDR3 sequences, 30% to 40% seen once. Sequenced sample: blood. These receptors were obtained from a woman between 35 and 50 years old with Graves' hyperthyroidism.

The chain couples TRBV7-2 to TRBJ2-3, with 9 bases that match TRBD2. Germline-derived CDR1 and CDR2 are SGHTA and FQGNSA. CDR3 size: 16 residues. The V gene end was trimmed by 1 base and the J gene end by 4 bases; junction bases not matched to a gene: 6. CDR3 bases: TGTGCCAGCAGCTTAGTGGTTAGCGGGAGTCCAGATACGCAGTATTTT. Protein sequence: CASSLVVSGSPDTQYF. Full variable domain (outside the CDR3, taken from reference TRBV7-2 and TRBJ2-3): GAGVSQSPSNKVTEKGKDVELRCDPISGHTALYWYRQSLGQGLEFLIYFQGNSAPDKSGLPSDRFSAERTGGSVSTLTIQRTQQEDSAVYLCASSLVVSGSPDTQYFGPGTRLTVL.

This clonotype was observed a handful of times. The chain links TRBV9 to TRBJ1-2, with a possible D match to TRBD1 (5 bases). The V gene's germline CDR1 is SGDLS and CDR2 YYNGEE. With 0 bases removed from V and 2 bases from J, the gap between germline ends came to 17 bases. This CDR3 contains 17 residues. CDR3 coding DNA: TGTGCCAGCAGCGTAGTGGAGGAGACAGCTATGAACTATGGCTACACCTTC. This gives the protein CASSVVEETAMNYGYTF. Full variable domain (remainder filled in from reference TRBV9 and TRBJ1-2): DSGVTQTPKHLITATGQRVTLRCSPRSGDLSVYWYQQSLDQGLQFLIQYYNGEERAKGNILERFSAQQFPDLHSELNLSSLELGDSALYFCASSVVEETAMNYGYTFGSGTRLTVV.

In this sample, this clonotype turned up a few times. This chain uses TRBV27 with TRBJ1-2; D gene unclear. V dropped 3 bases and J dropped 5 bases, with 16 bases sitting between them. The CDR3 has 15 residues. Germline lookup yields CDR1 MNHEY and CDR2 SMNVEV (reference sequence). The CDR3 here is CASSFRPAARYGYTF. In nucleotides, the CDR3 is TGTGCCAGCAGTTTTCGTCCGGCGGCTAGATATGGCTACACCTTC.

The genes are TRBV10-3 and TRBJ2-7, with D maybe TRBD2 (6 bases). Looked up from germline, CDR1 is ENHRY and CDR2 is SYGVKD. CDR3 size: 17 residues. Trimming removed 3 bases at V and 0 bases at J, with 18 bases between. Written as DNA, the CDR3 is TGTGCCATCAGTGATTTTAGAGGGGCTAGCGTCTCCTACGAGCAGTACTTC. Encoded protein: CAISDFRGASVSYEQYF.

The sample holds many counts of this clonotype. This rearrangement joins TRBV29-1 to TRBJ1-2; 9 nucleotides line up with TRBD1. This CDR3 region has 14 residues. With V trimmed by 6 bases and J by 3 bases, 8 bases remained unmatched. Germline CDR1 and CDR2: SQVTM and ANQGSEA. The DNA of the CDR3 is TGCAGCGTCCCGGCGACAGGGGGGGACTATGGCTACACCTTC. Protein sequence: CSVPATGGDYGYTF.

The rearrangement links TRBV29-1 to TRBJ1-2, with unresolved D. Germline loops: CDR1 SQVTM, CDR2 ANQGSEA. The ends were cut back, 3 bases at V and 1 base at J, with 6 bases in the middle. This CDR3 spans 12 amino acids. This CDR3 reads CSVDDRNYGYTF. The CDR3 DNA reads TGCAGCGTTGACGACCGTAACTATGGCTACACCTTC.

The rearrangement links TRBV10-3 to TRBJ1-2; 9 positions agree with TRBD1. From germline, CDR1 is ENHRY and CDR2 SYGVKD. V was clipped by 2 bases and J by 5 bases; unmatched bases: 9. The CDR3 covers 16 residues. Written as DNA, the CDR3 is TGTGCCATCAGTGAGAAAGTGGACAGGGGCGAGTATGGCTACACCTTC. Protein sequence: CAISEKVDRGEYGYTF.

The chain carries TRBV7-9 and TRBJ1-1, with D hard to call. Trimming pared 1 base from V and 0 bases from J, leaving 12 bases between. CDR1 SEHNR and CDR2 FQNEAQ come from the germline V gene (reference sequence). The CDR3 length is 16 residues. CDR3 protein: CASSLGSSLMNTEAFF. CDR3 nucleotide sequence: TGTGCCAGCAGCTTAGGGTCCTCGCTGATGAACACTGAAGCTTTCTTT.

This clonotype came up a few times. The CDR3 is CASSYFLALEPYEQYF. Here the CDR3 DNA reads TGTGCCAGCAGTTACTTTCTAGCGCTTGAACCCTACGAGCAGTACTTC. This rearrangement joins TRBV6-5 to TRBJ2-7, with D perhaps matching TRBD2 (6 bases). In germline, CDR1 is MNHEY, CDR2 SVGAGI. V was shortened by 1 base and J by 2 bases, with 15 bases between the two germline ends. This CDR3 has 16 amino acids.

Many counts were recorded for this clonotype. The V and J genes are TRBV7-9 and TRBJ1-2, with D possibly TRBD1 on 6 matching bases. V was trimmed by 1 base and J by 2 bases, leaving 17 bases between them. CDR3 size: 17 residues. Germline CDR1 reads SEHNR; CDR2 reads FQNEAQ (reference sequence). The CDR3 DNA is TGTGCCAGCAGCTTAGTGTTGTCGAGGGGGGCGAACTATGGCTACACCTTC. Encoded protein: CASSLVLSRGANYGYTF.

The chain joins TRBV20-1 to TRBJ2-5; TRBD2 matches at 9 bases. CDR3 size: 13 residues. CDR1 is DFQATT and CDR2 is SNEGSKA in the germline V gene (reference sequence). V shed 6 bases and J 7 bases; nucleotides not matched to a gene: 9. The CDR3 reads CSAGSGGPTTQYF. CDR3 nucleotides: TGCAGTGCCGGTAGCGGGGGTCCTACGACCCAGTACTTC.

This clonotype came up many times. This chain uses TRBV20-1 with TRBJ1-2; D remains unclear. Germline V lookup: CDR1 DFQATT, CDR2 SNEGSKA (reference sequence). This CDR3 contains 13 residues. Between the trimmed V and J ends, which lost 3 bases and 8 bases, there was a span of 16 bases. The CDR3 protein is CSASNTIRSGYTF. The CDR3 DNA reads TGCAGTGCTAGTAACACAATCCGATCCGGCTACACCTTC.

There are many counts of this clonotype. The DNA of the CDR3 is TGCAGCGTTGAAGATTCGGACAGGAGAGAGACCCAGTACTTC. The encoded protein is CSVEDSDRRETQYF. This sequence joins TRBV29-1 and TRBJ2-5; 7 bases fit TRBD1. V shed 0 bases and J 4 bases; nucleotides not matched to a gene: 5. The V gene's germline CDR1 is SQVTM and CDR2 ANQGSEA. The CDR3 contains 14 residues.

This clonotype was seen just once. V is TRBV10-3 and J is TRBJ1-1; D not certain. Trimming stripped 10 bases from V and 4 bases from J, with 16 bases between. The CDR3 is made up of 13 amino acids. In germline, CDR1 is ENHRY, CDR2 SYGVKD. The CDR3 reads CANTFARGTEAFF. CDR3 in DNA: TGTGCCAACACCTTTGCAAGAGGCACTGAAGCTTTCTTT.

The rearrangement joins TRBV25-1 to TRBJ1-1, with D unresolved. Germline V gene sequence: CDR1 MGHDK, CDR2 SYGVNS. The CDR3 covers 12 residues. V lost 7 bases and J lost 4, with 10 bases in between. CDR3 loop: CASNEGGTEAFF. CDR3 sequence (DNA): TGTGCCAGCAACGAAGGAGGCACTGAAGCTTTCTTT.

In regard to this clonotype: The junction and the germline gene differ at one end; a read error may be behind it. This rearrangement joins TRBV6-5 to TRBJ2-2, with a possible D match to TRBD1 (5 bases). CDR1 MNHEY and CDR2 SVGAGI come from the germline V gene. The CDR3 is 15 residues long. In DNA form, the CDR3 reads TGTGCCAGCAGTTACAGACAGACGAACACCGAGGAGCTGTTTTTT. Amino acids: CASSYRQTNTEELFF.

There are many counts of this clonotype. The DNA of the CDR3 is TGTGCCTCCGTTCCTAAGAGCTCTGGAAACACCATATATTTT. Encoded protein: CASVPKSSGNTIYF. This rearrangement joins TRBV10-3 to TRBJ1-3; no firm D call. The CDR3 has 14 residues. In germline, CDR1 is ENHRY, CDR2 SYGVKD. Between the trimmed V and J ends, which lost 11 bases and 0 bases, there was a span of 14 bases.

Notes on this clonotype: A much larger clone lies a single base off, so this may be a read error. The genes are TRBV9 and TRBJ1-1; possibly TRBD1 for D (6 bases). CDR1 is SGDLS and CDR2 is YYNGEE in the germline V gene. This CDR3 spans 14 amino acids. This CDR3 is CASSARTVPDEASF. CDR3 sequence (DNA): TGTGCCAGCAGCGCGCGGACAGTCCCAGATGAAGCTTCCTTT.

The chain couples TRBV12-3 or TRBV12-4 to TRBJ2-7, with D possibly TRBD2 on 5 matching bases. Deletions cut 5 bases from V and 1 base from J, with 12 bases between. The CDR3 loop spans 14 amino acids. CDR3 nucleotides: TGTGCCAGCAGTGACTACGTGGGATCCTACGAGCAGTACTTC. Amino acids: CASSDYVGSYEQYF.

This clonotype was observed a few times. J is TRBJ1-1 and V is TRBV7-9, with 9 bases lining up with TRBD1. Germline V lookup: CDR1 SEHNR, CDR2 FQNEAQ (reference sequence). The V segment lost 8 bases and the J segment 1 base; nucleotides outside the gene matches: 8. The CDR3 sequence is 15 residues long. The CDR3 is CASVGQGTANTEAFF. The CDR3 nucleotides read TGTGCCAGCGTCGGACAGGGGACCGCGAACACTGAAGCTTTCTTT. Filled out from reference TRBV7-9 and TRBJ1-1, the complete variable domain reads DTGVSQNPRHKITKRGQNVTFRCDPISEHNRLYWYRQTLGQGPEFLTYFQNEAQLEKSRLLSDRFSAERPKGSFSTLEIQRTEQGDSAMYLCASVGQGTANTEAFFGQGTRLTVV.

This sequence joins TRBV2 and TRBJ1-2, with a tentative D call TRBD1 (6 bases). CDR3 length: 14 residues. The V end was cut by 5 bases, the J end by 5 bases, with 15 bases between. Germline CDR1 and CDR2: SNHLY and FYNNEI. CDR3 loop: CASSSAGENYGYTF. In nucleotides, the CDR3 is TGTGCCAGCAGTTCTGCAGGGGAGAATTATGGCTACACCTTC.

Remarks on this clonotype: It may be a read error: a sequence one base away is much more abundant. CDR3 loop: CASSSIGTGQPGAFF. The CDR3 nucleotides are TGTGCCAGCAGCTCGATCGGGACAGGCCAGCCTGGAGCTTTCTTT. The chain employs TRBV7-9 and TRBJ1-1; TRBD1 matches at 8 bases. Germline-derived CDR1 and CDR2 are SEHNR and FQNEAQ (reference sequence). The CDR3 length is 15 residues. Trimming took 4 bases from V and 10 from J; bases not matched to a gene: 14.

This clonotype was seen only a few times. The CDR3 protein is CASSPSGGAGNSPLHF. In DNA form, the CDR3 reads TGTGCCAGCAGCCCTTCGGGGGGCGCAGGGAATTCACCCCTCCACTTT. The rearrangement joins TRBV5-4 to TRBJ1-6; D is possibly TRBD1 (6 bases). The V gene's germline CDR1 is SGHNT and CDR2 YYREEE (reference sequence). This CDR3 contains 16 residues. The ends were cut back, 4 bases at V and 7 bases at J, with 18 bases in the middle. Based on the CDR3 plus reference TRBV5-4 and TRBJ1-6, the full variable domain is ETGVTQSPTHLIKTRGQQVTLRCSSQSGHNTVSWYQQALGQGPQFIFQYYREEENGRGNFPPRFSGLQFPNYSSELNVNALELDDSALYLCASSPSGGAGNSPLHFGNGTRLTVT.

This clonotype was seen repeatedly, ten times or more. Germline and junction disagree at one end, which may indicate a read error. The CDR3 loop is CASSPGQGANGELFF. The CDR3 DNA follows: TGTGCTAGCAGCCCGGGACAGGGGGCGAACGGGGAGCTGTTTTTT. The chain has TRBV7-7 and TRBJ2-2; 12 bases are shared with TRBD1. Germline CDR1 reads SSHAT; CDR2 reads FNYEAQ (reference sequence). This CDR3 spans 15 amino acids.

The chain carries TRBV12-3 or TRBV12-4 and TRBJ1-1; D may be TRBD1 (6 bases). Trimming removed 6 bases at V and 10 bases at J, with 18 bases between. The CDR3 has 13 residues. The CDR3 DNA follows: TGTGCCAGCAGGACGACAGCCCCACAGGGAGCTTTCTTT. Encoded protein: CASRTTAPQGAFF.

This chain joins TRBV24-1 and TRBJ1-4; 9 bases fit TRBD1. Trimming removed 9 bases from V and 10 bases from J; junction bases left unmatched: 26. Germline loops: CDR1 KGHDR, CDR2 SFDVKD. The CDR3 has 19 residues. The CDR3 spells CATALHRGRRGSLVGKLFF. The CDR3 DNA is TGTGCCACCGCCCTACACAGGGGGCGCAGGGGTTCCCTGGTAGGAAAACTGTTTTTT.

The genes are TRBV29-1 and TRBJ1-5; D unresolved. CDR3 size: 13 residues. Germline V gives CDR1 SQVTM, CDR2 ANQGSEA. V was shortened by 8 bases and J by 2 bases, with 13 bases between the two germline ends. CDR3 loop: CSSTDTGNQPQHF. The CDR3, as DNA: TGCAGCAGTACCGACACAGGCAATCAGCCCCAGCATTTT. Full variable domain (rest looked up from reference TRBV29-1 and TRBJ1-5): SAVISQKPSRDICQRGTSLTIQCQVDSQVTMMFWYRQQPGQSLTLIATANQGSEATYESGFVIDKFPISRPNLTFSTLTVSNMSPEDSSIYLCSSTDTGNQPQHFGDGTRLSIL.